Below, one T cell receptor beta chain is given with its context. Libraries were prepared by immunoSEQ multiplex PCR; TCRdb keeps only in-frame clonotypes and omits some of them. The table shows 180,000 or so clones, with approximately 80% occurring only once. This entry comes from a study of blood T cell repertoires in COVID-19. The wider study: Donors in the United States, Italy and Spain gave samples during acute or convalescent COVID-19. T cells, B-cell-depleted T cells, or PBMCs provided the cDNA or gDNA that served as material.

The V gene's germline CDR1 is SGHRS and CDR2 YFSETQ. This CDR3 region has 14 residues. Trimming at V came to 4 bases and at J to 8 bases, leaving 7 bases not matched to a gene. Sequencing was carried out using PBMCs or T cells enriched from blood (not recorded which). The TCR comes from a woman aged 60-70 years who had recovered from COVID-19. The genes are TRBV5-1 and TRBJ1-4; 8 nucleotides line up with TRBD1. The CDR3 sequence: CASSQDRGEEKLFF. The CDR3 DNA reads TGCGCCAGCAGCCAAGACAGGGGAGAAGAAAAACTGTTTTTT.